The clone carrying this T cell receptor (beta chain) was counted a few times. CDR3 length: 14 residues. The CDR3 regions of TCR beta were amplified from RNA transcripts. First-round RT-PCR with HTBI primers amplified the TCR CDR3 region. TCRdb independently ran MiXCR on the multiplex PCR reads; one entry per CDR3 protein. This sample has around 760,000 distinct CDR3 sequences, with about 35% found just once. This record belongs to a study of T cells in Graves' hyperthyroidism and ophthalmopathy. The specimen was blood. The chain employs TRBV3-2 and TRBJ1-1. TRBV3-2 is a pseudogene locus. The TCR was taken from a woman in her forties with Graves' hyperthyroidism. The CDR3 region is CASSQSELNTEAFF. The DNA for the CDR3 is TGTGCCAGCAGCCAATCGGAACTGAACACTGAAGCTTTCTTT.